The 23 T cell receptor beta chains reported below all come from one sample, sequenced in a study of T cell repertoires in cytomegalovirus infection. No antigen is known for these receptors. One entry per CDR3 protein, called by TCRdb with MiXCR from the reads. This repertoire shows some 900,000 distinct CDR3 sequences, about 31% found once; its top ten account for 12%. This material consisted of cultured CD8+ T cells from PBMCs, taken from culture after CMV antigen stimulation. These receptors were obtained from a human donor in good health (CMV status not recorded). Some clones in this sample may be carry-over from other donors' samples.

The gene calls are TRBV15 and TRBJ2-7, with D possibly called TRBD1 or TRBD2 (6 bases each). This CDR3 spans 14 amino acids. Germline loops: CDR1 LNHNV, CDR2 YYDKDF (reference sequence). V was pared by 3 bases and J by 5 bases, with 14 bases between. This CDR3 reads CATSSYIGGDEQYV. In nucleotides, the CDR3 is TGTGCCACCAGCAGTTATATCGGGGGCGACGAGCAGTACGTC.

This clonotype was observed a handful of times. This chain connects TRBV28 to TRBJ2-2, with D possibly matching TRBD1 (6 bases). The V end was cut by 6 bases, the J end by 1 base, with 9 bases between. Germline assignment: CDR1 MDHEN and CDR2 SYDVKM. This CDR3 has 14 amino acids. The CDR3 reads CASSTTGNTGELFF. Written as DNA, the CDR3 is TGTGCCAGCAGCACGACAGGGAACACCGGGGAGCTGTTTTTT.

CDR3 sequence: CASGLDSHEQYV. CDR3 DNA sequence: TGTGCTAGTGGTTTGGACTCCCACGAGCAGTACGTC. This sequence joins TRBV12-5 and TRBJ2-7; D ambiguous. The CDR3 totals 12 residues. Germline V lookup: CDR1 LGHNT, CDR2 FRNRAP.

This clonotype was found a few times. V is TRBV7-9 and J is TRBJ2-5, with 7 bases lining up with TRBD2. Germline CDR1 is SEHNR and CDR2 is FQNEAQ (reference sequence). The CDR3 is 14 amino acids. The junction had 7 bases not matched to a gene; V was cut back by 6 bases and J by 3 bases. The CDR3 DNA reads TGTGCCAGCAGATTTTATGCGGGGGAAGAGACCCAGTACTTC. Protein: CASRFYAGEETQYF.

This clonotype was detected only once. At one end, the junction sequence differs from germline, possibly due to a read error. V and J are TRBV7-8 and TRBJ2-3; no clear D gene. There are 12 residues in the CDR3. CDR1 is SGHVS and CDR2 is FQNEAQ in the germline V gene. The CDR3 loop reads CASSPSTNTQYF. The DNA for the CDR3 is TGTGCCAGCAGCCCCAGCACAAATACGCAGTATTTT.

The sample holds a few counts of this clonotype. The chain joins TRBV28 to TRBJ2-2, with 7 bases aligning to TRBD1. V lost 10 bases to trimming and J lost 1 base; unmatched junction nucleotides: 3. The CDR3 runs to 13 residues. Germline CDR1 reads MDHEN; CDR2 reads SYDVKM. The CDR3 nucleotides read TGTGCCACTGGGACAGAGAACACCGGGGAGCTGTTTTTT. This codes for CATGTENTGELFF.

This clonotype was picked up a small number of times. The V gene is TRBV6-2 or TRBV6-3, the J gene TRBJ2-4; tentative D call: TRBD2 (5 bases). Germline CDR1 is MNHEY and CDR2 is SVGEGT. V lost 6 bases and J lost 1, with 19 bases in between. The CDR3 has 17 amino acids. CDR3 amino acids: CASSPLWTGKAKNIQYF. In DNA, the CDR3 is TGTGCCAGCAGCCCCCTTTGGACGGGGAAGGCCAAAAACATTCAGTACTTC.

This clonotype was counted a few times. The V and J genes are TRBV7-8 and TRBJ2-1, with unresolved D. The CDR3 length is 15 residues. Germline CDR1 is SGHVS and CDR2 is FQNEAQ. Trimming removed 4 bases at V and 0 bases at J, with 10 bases between. The CDR3 spells CASSSLISSYNEQFF. The CDR3 nucleotides are TGTGCCAGCAGCTCCCTCATAAGCTCCTACAATGAGCAGTTCTTC.

This clonotype was seen at least ten times. This chain uses TRBV7-6 with TRBJ2-7; D not certain. The ends were cut back, 3 bases at V and 4 bases at J, with 13 bases in the middle. The CDR3 is 14 amino acids. In germline, CDR1 is SGHVS, CDR2 FNYEAQ. This chain's CDR3 is CASSFGDPPYEQYF. DNA of the CDR3: TGTGCCAGCAGCTTCGGCGACCCGCCTTACGAGCAGTACTTC.

The rearrangement links TRBV27 to TRBJ2-1, with 8 bases lining up with TRBD2. The J segment lost 8 bases and the V segment lost 2 bases, leaving 11 bases of the junction unmatched. Germline lookup yields CDR1 MNHEY and CDR2 SMNVEV (reference sequence). CDR3 length: 16 amino acids. The CDR3 loop is CASSLAGGEIYYEQFF. For the CDR3, the DNA is TGTGCCAGCAGTTTAGCGGGGGGCGAAATTTACTATGAGCAGTTCTTC.

Note on this clonotype: A much bigger clone sits one base away, suggesting this may be a read error. V gene TRBV7-6 combines with J gene TRBJ2-2; tentatively, D is TRBD2 (5 bases). Germline V gene data show CDR1 as SGHVS and CDR2 as FNYEAQ. The CDR3 loop spans 14 amino acids. As DNA, the CDR3 is TGTGTCAGCTCCTACGGGGCGAACACCGGGGAGCTGTTTTTT. The encoded protein is CVSSYGANTGELFF.

V and J are TRBV15 and TRBJ2-1; 8 bases agree with TRBD1. V lost 4 bases to trimming and J lost 3 bases; unmatched junction nucleotides: 5. This CDR3 has 15 amino acids. Germline CDR1 reads LNHNV; CDR2 reads YYDKDF (reference sequence). In nucleotides, the CDR3 is TGTGCCACCAGCACGCAGGGGGCTAACTACAATGAGCAGTTCTTC. This gives the protein CATSTQGANYNEQFF.

This clonotype showed up just a few times. The chain carries TRBV27 and TRBJ2-1, with 9 bases matching TRBD1. Germline V gives CDR1 MNHEY, CDR2 SMNVEV (reference sequence). V dropped 5 bases and J dropped 0; count of bases not matched to a gene: 5. The CDR3 loop spans 16 amino acids. CDR3 sequence: CASSPLTGGSYNEQFF. In DNA, the CDR3 is TGTGCCAGCAGTCCCCTGACAGGGGGCTCCTACAATGAGCAGTTCTTC.

There are a few counts of this clonotype. This chain connects TRBV6-5 to TRBJ1-6, with a tentative D call TRBD1 (5 bases). Trimming pared 5 bases from V and 0 bases from J, leaving 14 bases between. The CDR3 covers 17 residues. The germline V gene has CDR1 MNHEY and CDR2 SVGAGI. CDR3 in amino acids: CASSGIQETSYNSPLHF. The DNA of the CDR3 is TGTGCCAGCAGTGGGATACAGGAGACCTCCTATAATTCACCCCTCCACTTT.

This clonotype has a count of ten or more. This chain links TRBV7-9 with TRBJ1-4; tentative D call: TRBD1 (6 bases). The V gene lost 4 bases and the J gene lost 8 bases, with 20 bases spanning the gap. This CDR3 has 16 residues. The germline V gene encodes CDR1 SEHNR and CDR2 FQNEAQ (reference sequence). The CDR3 bases are TGTGCCAGCAGCTCCTCTCGGTGGGGGGCAGACGAAAAACTGTTTTTT. This gives the protein CASSSSRWGADEKLFF.

The chain joins TRBV29-1 to TRBJ1-2; 7 bases match TRBD1. The trim removed 3 bases at V and 8 bases at J, leaving 9 bases unmatched. The CDR3 is 13 amino acids. CDR1 SQVTM and CDR2 ANQGSEA come from the germline V gene. The CDR3 DNA reads TGCAGCGTTGAGGGCCAGGGGGAATGGGGCTACACCTTC. Protein product: CSVEGQGEWGYTF.

This chain connects TRBV15 to TRBJ2-7; D gene unclear. The ends were cut back, 0 bases at V and 3 bases at J, with 6 bases in the middle. The CDR3 consists of 13 residues. Germline assignment: CDR1 LNHNV and CDR2 YYDKDF (reference sequence). The CDR3: CATSRDRRYEQYV. CDR3 in DNA: TGTGCCACCAGCAGAGACCGCCGCTACGAGCAGTACGTC.

This clonotype was observed at least ten times. At one end the junction does not follow the germline gene, possibly because of a read error. The V gene is TRBV2, the J gene TRBJ1-1; D perhaps matches TRBD1 (5 bases). CDR3 length: 11 amino acids. Germline V gene sequence: CDR1 SNHLY, CDR2 FYNNEI. CDR3 sequence reads: CASSGGTEAFF. The CDR3 DNA reads TGCGCCAGCTCGGGGGGAACAGAAGCTTTCTTT.

V is TRBV7-9 and J is TRBJ2-7; 10 positions agree with TRBD1. The ends lost 5 bases at V and 3 bases at J; junction bases unmatched: 4. Per germline, CDR1 SEHNR and CDR2 FQNEAQ (reference sequence). The CDR3 totals 14 residues. CDR3 in DNA: TGTGCCAGCAGCGCCCGGGACAGGGGCTACGAGCAGTACTTC. Translation: CASSARDRGYEQYF. Variable domain in full (rest from reference TRBV7-9 and TRBJ2-7): DTGVSQNPRHKITKRGQNVTFRCDPISEHNRLYWYRQTLGQGPEFLTYFQNEAQLEKSRLLSDRFSAERPKGSFSTLEIQRTEQGDSAMYLCASSARDRGYEQYFGPGTRLTVT.

The chain uses TRBV9 and TRBJ2-3; 9 bases line up with TRBD2. The CDR3 extends over 16 amino acids. Germline lookup yields CDR1 SGDLS and CDR2 YYNGEE. Unmatched junction bases numbered 8, after V lost 0 bases and J lost 6 bases. This CDR3 reads CASSVVRGGQVDTQYF. The CDR3 DNA is TGTGCCAGCAGCGTAGTGCGGGGGGGGCAGGTGGATACGCAGTATTTT.

The chain joins TRBV28 to TRBJ2-3; D possibly corresponds to TRBD1 (6 bases). The CDR3 covers 16 residues. V gave up 5 bases and J gave up 2 bases, with 17 bases separating them. The germline V gene has CDR1 MDHEN and CDR2 SYDVKM. This chain's CDR3 is CASSLLTGGYTDTQYF. DNA of the CDR3: TGTGCCAGCAGTCTTCTCACTGGGGGCTACACAGATACGCAGTATTTT.

The table lists this clonotype with a few counts. V gene TRBV10-3 combines with J gene TRBJ2-3; D remains ambiguous. There are 11 residues in the CDR3. Germline V gives CDR1 ENHRY, CDR2 SYGVKD. V was cut by 8 bases and J by 6 bases, with 9 bases left in between. The CDR3 loop reads CAIGSRDTQYF. The CDR3 coding sequence is TGTGCCATCGGCTCCCGGGATACGCAGTATTTT.

The chain uses TRBV4-3 and TRBJ2-5, with 11 positions matching TRBD2. Germline CDR1 and CDR2: LGHNA and YSLEER. After removal of 3 bases from V and 5 bases from J, the junction contained 14 bases not matched to a gene. This CDR3 region has 18 residues. In nucleotides, the CDR3 is TGCGCCAGCAGCCAGGGGACTAGCGGAGGGCTTCGGGGGGAGACCCAGTACTTC. It specifies CASSQGTSGGLRGETQYF.